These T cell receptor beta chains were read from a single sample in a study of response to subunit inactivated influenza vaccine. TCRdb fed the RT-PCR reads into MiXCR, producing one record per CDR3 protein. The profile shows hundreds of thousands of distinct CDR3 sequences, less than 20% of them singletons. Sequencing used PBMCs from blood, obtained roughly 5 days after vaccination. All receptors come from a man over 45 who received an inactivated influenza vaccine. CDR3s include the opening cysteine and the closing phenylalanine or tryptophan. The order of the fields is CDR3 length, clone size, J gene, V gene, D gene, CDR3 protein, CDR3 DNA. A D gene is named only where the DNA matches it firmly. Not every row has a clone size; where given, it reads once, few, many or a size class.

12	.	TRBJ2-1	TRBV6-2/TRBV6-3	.	CASGMGYNEQFF	TGTGCCAGCGGGATGGGGTACAATGAGCAGTTCTTC
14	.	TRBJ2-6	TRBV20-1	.	CSARPPTGANVLTF	TGCAGTGCTAGACCACCTACTGGGGCCAACGTCCTGACTTTC
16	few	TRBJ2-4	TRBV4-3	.	CASSQGQWLAKNIQYF	TGCGCCAGCAGCCAAGGACAATGGCTAGCCAAAAACATTCAGTACTTC
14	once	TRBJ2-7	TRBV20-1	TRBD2	CSAPPGLDLYEQYF	TGCAGTGCGCCACCGGGACTAGACCTCTACGAGCAGTACTTC
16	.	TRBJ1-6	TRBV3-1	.	CASKPGTSRGNSPLHF	TGTGCCAGCAAGCCAGGGACAAGTCGTGGTAATTCACCCCTCCACTTT
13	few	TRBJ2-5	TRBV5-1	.	CASSKGPRETQYF	TGCGCCAGCAGCAAGGGACCTCGGGAGACCCAGTACTTC
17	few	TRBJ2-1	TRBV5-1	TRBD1	CASSLGLRGTAYNEQFF	TGCGCCAGCAGCTTGGGATTGAGAGGGACAGCGTACAATGAGCAGTTCTTC
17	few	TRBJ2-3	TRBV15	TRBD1	CATSRGRDRQIADTQYF	TGTGCCACCAGCAGAGGCCGGGACAGACAAATCGCAGATACGCAGTATTTT
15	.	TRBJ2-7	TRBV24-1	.	CATSDGGLLPYEQYF	TGTGCCACCAGTGATGGTGGACTCCTTCCTTACGAGCAGTACTTC
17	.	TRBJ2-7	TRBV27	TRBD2	CASSFSQGLAGGWEQYF	TGTGCCAGCAGTTTCTCCCAAGGACTAGCGGGAGGGTGGGAGCAGTACTTC
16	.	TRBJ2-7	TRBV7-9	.	CASSLVGQRTAYEQYF	TGTGCCAGCAGCTTAGTTGGGCAGCGGACCGCCTACGAGCAGTACTTC
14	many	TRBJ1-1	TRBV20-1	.	CSASREGVNTEAFF	TGCAGTGCCAGTAGGGAAGGGGTCAACACTGAAGCTTTCTTT
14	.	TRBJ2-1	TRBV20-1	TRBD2	CSAPPGTRQDEQFF	TGCAGTGCCCCGCCCGGGACTAGGCAGGATGAGCAGTTCTTC
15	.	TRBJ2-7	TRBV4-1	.	CASSQVTGGRYEQYF	TGCGCCAGCAGCCAAGTCACCGGGGGGCGTTACGAGCAGTACTTC
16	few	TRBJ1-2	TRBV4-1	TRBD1	CASSQVRQGLNYGYTF	TGCGCCAGCAGCCAAGTCCGACAGGGCTTGAACTATGGCTACACCTTC
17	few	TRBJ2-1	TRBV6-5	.	CASSYEGWRDPYNEQFF	TGTGCCAGCAGTTATGAAGGATGGAGGGACCCCTACAATGAGCAGTTCTTC
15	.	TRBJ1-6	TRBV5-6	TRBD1	CASSLAGQGDSPLHF	TGTGCCAGCAGCTTGGCCGGACAGGGGGATTCACCCCTCCACTTT
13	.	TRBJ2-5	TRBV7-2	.	CASSRNREETQYF	TGTGCCAGCAGCAGAAACAGGGAGGAGACCCAGTACTTC
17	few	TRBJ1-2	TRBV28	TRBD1	CASSTYKGGTGHYGYTF	TGTGCCAGCAGCACTTACAAAGGAGGGACAGGGCACTATGGCTACACCTTC
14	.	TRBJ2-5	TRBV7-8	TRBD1	CASSSRDSQETQYF	TGTGCCAGCAGCTCCCGGGACAGCCAAGAGACCCAGTACTTC
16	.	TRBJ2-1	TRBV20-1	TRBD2	CSARPISGGPYNEQFF	TGCAGTGCTAGACCTATTAGCGGGGGGCCCTACAATGAGCAGTTCTTC
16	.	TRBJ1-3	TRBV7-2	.	CASSLSQPTSGNTIYF	TGTGCCAGCAGCTTAAGTCAGCCTACCTCTGGAAACACCATATATTTT
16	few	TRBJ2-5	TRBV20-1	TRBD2	CSGLSPSGGNKETQYF	TGCAGCGGTCTGTCGCCTAGCGGGGGGAATAAAGAGACCCAGTACTTC
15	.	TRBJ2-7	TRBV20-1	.	CSARYQGGGSYEQYF	TGCAGTGCTAGATACCAGGGAGGGGGATCCTACGAGCAGTACTTC
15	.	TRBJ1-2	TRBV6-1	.	CASRQGNVVNYGYTF	TGTGCCAGCAGGCAGGGGAATGTAGTAAACTATGGCTACACCTTC
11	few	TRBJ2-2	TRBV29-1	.	CSVASSGELFF	TGCAGCGTTGCCTCGTCCGGGGAGCTGTTTTTT
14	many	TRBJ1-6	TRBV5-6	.	CASSFNGRNSPLHF	TGTGCCAGCAGCTTTAACGGGAGGAATTCACCCCTCCACTTT
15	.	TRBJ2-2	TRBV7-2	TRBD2	CASSLAAGGYGELFF	TGTGCCAGCAGCTTAGCAGCGGGGGGGTACGGGGAGCTGTTTTTT
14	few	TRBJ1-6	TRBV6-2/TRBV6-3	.	CASSQADYNSPLHF	TGTGCCAGCAGCCAGGCGGACTATAATTCACCCCTCCACTTT
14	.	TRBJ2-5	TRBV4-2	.	CASSQGAGEGTQYF	TGTGCCAGCAGCCAAGGGGCAGGGGAAGGGACCCAGTACTTC
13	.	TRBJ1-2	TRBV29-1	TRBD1	CSVGGTGGYGYTF	TGCAGCGTTGGAGGTACAGGGGGCTATGGCTACACCTTC
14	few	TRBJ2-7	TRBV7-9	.	CASSLSEQGYEQYF	TGTGCCAGCAGCCTTTCCGAACAGGGCTACGAGCAGTACTTC
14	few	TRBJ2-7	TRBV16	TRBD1	CASSPGQRVYEQYF	TGTGCCAGCAGCCCGGGACAGAGAGTCTACGAGCAGTACTTC
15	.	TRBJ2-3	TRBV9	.	CASSTRQAHTDTQYF	TGTGCCAGCAGCACCCGACAGGCGCACACAGATACGCAGTATTTT
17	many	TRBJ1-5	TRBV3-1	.	CASSQEFRGPNNQPQHF	TGTGCCAGCAGCCAAGAATTTCGGGGACCGAACAATCAGCCCCAGCATTTT
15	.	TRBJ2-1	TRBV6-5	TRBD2	CASSYSTSRHNEQFF	TGTGCCAGCAGTTACTCGACTAGCCGTCACAATGAGCAGTTCTTC
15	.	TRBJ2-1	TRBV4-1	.	CASSQLGGRLAGAFF	TGCGCCAGCAGCCAACTAGGGGGAAGACTAGCTGGTGCGTTCTTC
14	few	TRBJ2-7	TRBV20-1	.	CSASQDKVSYEQYF	TGCAGTGCTAGTCAGGACAAGGTATCCTACGAGCAGTACTTC
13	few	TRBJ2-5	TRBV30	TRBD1	CAWQKGQGETQYF	TGTGCCTGGCAAAAGGGACAGGGTGAGACCCAGTACTTC
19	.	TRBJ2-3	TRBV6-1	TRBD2	CASSPTPSLLADEVDTQYF	TGTGCCAGCAGCCCAACTCCCAGCCTACTAGCGGATGAGGTTGATACGCAGTATTTT
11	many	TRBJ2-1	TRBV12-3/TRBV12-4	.	CASREYNEQFF	TGTGCCAGCCGGGAGTACAATGAGCAGTTCTTC
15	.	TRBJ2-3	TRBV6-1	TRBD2	CASSEISGNTDTQYF	TGTGCCAGCAGTGAGATTAGCGGGAACACAGATACGCAGTATTTT
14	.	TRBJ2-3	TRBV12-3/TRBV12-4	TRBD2	CASSLSGRIDTQYF	TGTGCCAGCAGTTTAAGCGGGAGGATTGATACGCAGTATTTT
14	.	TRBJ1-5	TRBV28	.	CASSLLSSNQPQHF	TGTGCCAGCAGTTTATTGTCTAGCAATCAGCCCCAGCATTTT
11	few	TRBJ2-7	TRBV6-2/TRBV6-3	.	CAIPRTDEQYF	TGTGCGATACCCCGGACAGACGAGCAGTACTTC
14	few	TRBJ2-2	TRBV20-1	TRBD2	CSAQQRERTGELFF	TGCAGTGCCCAACAGCGGGAACGTACCGGGGAGCTGTTTTTT
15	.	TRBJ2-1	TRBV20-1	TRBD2	CSARDLTSVYNEQFF	TGCAGTGCTAGAGATCTTACTAGCGTCTACAATGAGCAGTTCTTC
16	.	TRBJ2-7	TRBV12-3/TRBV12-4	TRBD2	CASSLGVAGGLYEQYF	TGTGCCAGCAGTTTAGGGGTAGCGGGGGGGCTCTACGAGCAGTACTTC
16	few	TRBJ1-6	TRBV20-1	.	CSASKGTAYNNSPLHF	TGCAGTGCTAGTAAGGGGACCGCGTACAATAATTCACCCCTCCACTTT
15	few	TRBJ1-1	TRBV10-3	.	CAISNTPDLNTEAFF	TGTGCCATCAGTAATACTCCAGACTTGAACACTGAAGCTTTCTTT
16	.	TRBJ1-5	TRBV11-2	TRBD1	CASSLMVGGLNQPQHF	TGTGCCAGCAGCTTAATGGTAGGGGGCCTCAATCAGCCCCAGCATTTT